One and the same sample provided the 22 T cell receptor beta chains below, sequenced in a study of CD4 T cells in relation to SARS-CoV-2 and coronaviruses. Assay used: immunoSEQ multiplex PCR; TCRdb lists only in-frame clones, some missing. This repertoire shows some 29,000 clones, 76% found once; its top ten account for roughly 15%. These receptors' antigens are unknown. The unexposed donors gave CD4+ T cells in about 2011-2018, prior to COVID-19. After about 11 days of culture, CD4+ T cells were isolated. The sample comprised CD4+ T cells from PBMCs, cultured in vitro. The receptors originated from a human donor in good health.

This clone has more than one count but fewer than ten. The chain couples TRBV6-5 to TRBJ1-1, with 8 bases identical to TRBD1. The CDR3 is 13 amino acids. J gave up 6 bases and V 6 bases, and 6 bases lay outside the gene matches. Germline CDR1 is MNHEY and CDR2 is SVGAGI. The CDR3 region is CASRFQGAPEAFF. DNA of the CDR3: TGTGCCAGCAGATTCCAGGGGGCCCCTGAAGCTTTCTTT.

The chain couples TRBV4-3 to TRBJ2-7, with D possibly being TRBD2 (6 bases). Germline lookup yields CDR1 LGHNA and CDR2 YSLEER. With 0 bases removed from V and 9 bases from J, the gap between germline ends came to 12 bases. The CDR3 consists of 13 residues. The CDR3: CASSQDSGLGQYF. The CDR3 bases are TGCGCCAGCAGCCAAGATAGCGGACTGGGGCAGTACTTC.

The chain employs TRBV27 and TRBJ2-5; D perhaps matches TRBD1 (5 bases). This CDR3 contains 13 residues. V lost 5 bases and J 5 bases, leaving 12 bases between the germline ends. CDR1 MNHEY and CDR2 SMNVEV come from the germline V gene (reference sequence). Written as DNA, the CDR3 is TGTGCCAGCAGTCGGACAATTGGGGAGACCCAGTACTTC. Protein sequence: CASSRTIGETQYF.

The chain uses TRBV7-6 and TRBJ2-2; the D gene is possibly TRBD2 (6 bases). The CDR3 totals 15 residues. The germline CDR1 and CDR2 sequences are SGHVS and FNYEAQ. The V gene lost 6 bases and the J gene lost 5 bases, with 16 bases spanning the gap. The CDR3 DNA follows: TGTGCCAGCAGGAGCTGGAGGGCCGGGACCGGGGAGCTGTTTTTT. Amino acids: CASRSWRAGTGELFF.

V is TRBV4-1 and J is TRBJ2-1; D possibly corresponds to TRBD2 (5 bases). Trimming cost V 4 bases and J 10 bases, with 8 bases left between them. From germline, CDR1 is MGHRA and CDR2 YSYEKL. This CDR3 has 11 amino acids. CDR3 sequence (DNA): TGCGCCAGCAGCCGGGAGTACGAGCAGTTCTTC. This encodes CASSREYEQFF.

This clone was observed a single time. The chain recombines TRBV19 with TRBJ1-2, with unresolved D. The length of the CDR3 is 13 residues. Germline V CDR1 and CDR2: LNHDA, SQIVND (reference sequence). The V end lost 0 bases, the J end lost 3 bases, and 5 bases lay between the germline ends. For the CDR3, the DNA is TGTGCCAGTAGTATAGATCTTGACTATGGCTACACCTTC. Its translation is CASSIDLDYGYTF.

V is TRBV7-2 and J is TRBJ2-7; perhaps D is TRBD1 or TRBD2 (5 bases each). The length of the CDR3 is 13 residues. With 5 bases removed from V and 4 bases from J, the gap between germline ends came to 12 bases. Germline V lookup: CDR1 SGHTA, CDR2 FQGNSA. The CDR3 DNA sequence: TGTGCCAGCAGCCCCGGGACGTCATACGAGCAGTACTTC. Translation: CASSPGTSYEQYF.

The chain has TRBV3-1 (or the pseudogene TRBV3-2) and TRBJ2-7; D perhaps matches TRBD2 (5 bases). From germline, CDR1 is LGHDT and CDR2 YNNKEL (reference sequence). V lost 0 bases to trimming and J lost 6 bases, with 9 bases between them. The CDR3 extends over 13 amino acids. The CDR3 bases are TGTGCCAGCAGCCAAGATTTCGGGGTCGAGCAGTACTTC. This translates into CASSQDFGVEQYF.

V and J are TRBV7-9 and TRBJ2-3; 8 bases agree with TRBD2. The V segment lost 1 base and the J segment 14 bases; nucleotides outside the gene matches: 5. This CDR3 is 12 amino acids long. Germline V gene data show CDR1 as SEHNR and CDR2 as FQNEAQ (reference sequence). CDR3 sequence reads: CASSLDSGAWYF. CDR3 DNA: TGTGCCAGCAGCTTAGATAGCGGGGCGTGGTATTTT.

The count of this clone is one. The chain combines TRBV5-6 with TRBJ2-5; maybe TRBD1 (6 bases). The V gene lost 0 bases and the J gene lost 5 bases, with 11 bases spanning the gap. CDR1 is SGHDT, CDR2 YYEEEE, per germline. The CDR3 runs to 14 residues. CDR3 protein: CASSLEQGGETQYF. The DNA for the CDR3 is TGTGCCAGCAGCTTGGAACAGGGTGGGGAGACCCAGTACTTC.

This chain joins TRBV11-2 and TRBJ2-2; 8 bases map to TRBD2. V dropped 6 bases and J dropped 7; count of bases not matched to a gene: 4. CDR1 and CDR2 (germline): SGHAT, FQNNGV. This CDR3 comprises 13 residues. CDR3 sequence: CASRLRGGGELFF. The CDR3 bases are TGTGCCAGCAGACTACGGGGGGGCGGGGAGCTGTTTTTT.

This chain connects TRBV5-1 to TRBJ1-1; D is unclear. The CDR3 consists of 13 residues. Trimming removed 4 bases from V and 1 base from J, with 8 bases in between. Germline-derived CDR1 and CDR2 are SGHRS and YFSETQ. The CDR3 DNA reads TGCGCCAGCAGCACGACACCGAACACTGAAGCTTTCTTT. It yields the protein CASSTTPNTEAFF.

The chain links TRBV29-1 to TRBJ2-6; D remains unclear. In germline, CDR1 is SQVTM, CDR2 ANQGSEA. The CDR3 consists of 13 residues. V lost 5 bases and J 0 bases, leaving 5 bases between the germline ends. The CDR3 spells CSVTVSGANVLTF. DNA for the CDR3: TGCAGCGTTACAGTCTCTGGGGCCAACGTCCTGACTTTC.

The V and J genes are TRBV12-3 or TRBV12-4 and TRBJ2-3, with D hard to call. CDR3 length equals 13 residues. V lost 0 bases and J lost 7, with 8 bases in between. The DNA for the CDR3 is TGTGCCAGCAGTTTAGCGGAATATTATACGCAGTATTTT. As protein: CASSLAEYYTQYF.

The CDR3 reads CASSQGGRGRGTEAFF. The CDR3 DNA is TGCGCCAGCAGCCAGGGGGGGAGGGGACGAGGCACTGAAGCTTTCTTT. V usage is TRBV4-3 and J usage is TRBJ1-1, with a weak D call TRBD1 (5 bases). Trimming left V 3 bases short and J 4 bases short, with 18 bases between. This CDR3 region has 16 residues. Germline V gene lookup returns CDR1 LGHNA and CDR2 YSLEER.

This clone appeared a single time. CDR3 in amino acids: CASSLAGRRQETQYF. The CDR3 bases are TGTGCCAGCAGCTTGGCGGGCAGAAGACAAGAGACCCAGTACTTC. The chain joins TRBV5-5 to TRBJ2-5, with D uncertain. The CDR3 loop spans 15 amino acids. V gave up 0 bases and J gave up 2 bases, with 11 bases separating them. CDR1 is SGHKS and CDR2 is YYEKEE in the germline V gene (reference sequence).

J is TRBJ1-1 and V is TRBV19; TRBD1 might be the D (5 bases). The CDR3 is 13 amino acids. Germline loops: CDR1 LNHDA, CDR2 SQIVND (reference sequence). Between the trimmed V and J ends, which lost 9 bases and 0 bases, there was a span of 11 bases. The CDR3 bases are TGTGCCAGCTGGCAGGGTTTGAACACTGAAGCTTTCTTT. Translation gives CASWQGLNTEAFF.

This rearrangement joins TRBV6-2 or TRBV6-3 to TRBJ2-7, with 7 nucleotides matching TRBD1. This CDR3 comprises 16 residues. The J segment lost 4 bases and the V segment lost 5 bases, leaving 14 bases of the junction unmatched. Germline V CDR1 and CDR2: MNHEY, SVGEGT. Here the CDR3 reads CASSTRVTGTAYEQYF. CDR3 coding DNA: TGTGCCAGCAGTACCAGAGTGACCGGGACAGCTTACGAGCAGTACTTC.

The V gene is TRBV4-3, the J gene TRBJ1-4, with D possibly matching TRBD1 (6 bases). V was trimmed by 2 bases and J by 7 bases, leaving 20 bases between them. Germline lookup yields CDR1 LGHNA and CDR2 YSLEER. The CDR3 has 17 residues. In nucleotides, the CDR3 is TGCGCCAGCAGCCAAACCGTGGGGGGCGCGATCGTTGAAAAACTGTTTTTT. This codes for CASSQTVGGAIVEKLFF.

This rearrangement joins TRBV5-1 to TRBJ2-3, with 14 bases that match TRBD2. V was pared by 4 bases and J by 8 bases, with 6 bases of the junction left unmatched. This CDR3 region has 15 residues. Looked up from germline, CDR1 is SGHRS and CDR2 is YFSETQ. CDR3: CASSSTGTSGGTQYF. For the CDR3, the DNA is TGCGCCAGCAGCAGCACCGGGACTAGCGGGGGTACGCAGTATTTT.

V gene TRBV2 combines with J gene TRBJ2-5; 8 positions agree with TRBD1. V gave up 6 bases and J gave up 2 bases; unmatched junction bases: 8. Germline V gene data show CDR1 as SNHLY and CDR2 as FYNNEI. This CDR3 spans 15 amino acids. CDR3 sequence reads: CASRHVGTGQETQYF. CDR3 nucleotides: TGTGCCAGCAGGCACGTCGGGACAGGACAAGAGACCCAGTACTTC.

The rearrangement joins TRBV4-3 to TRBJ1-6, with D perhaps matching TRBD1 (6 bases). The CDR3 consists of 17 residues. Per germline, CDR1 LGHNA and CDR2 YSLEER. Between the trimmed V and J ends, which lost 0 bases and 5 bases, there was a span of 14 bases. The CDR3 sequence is CASSQDLQGADNSPLHF. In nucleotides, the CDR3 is TGCGCCAGCAGCCAAGATTTACAGGGTGCCGATAATTCACCCCTCCACTTT.